This T cell receptor beta chain was retrieved from a study of blood T cell repertoires in COVID-19 (dated by TCRdb to the early 2020s). Broadly, across the study: Samples from collaborators originated in the United States, Italy and Spain and spanned both the acute and convalescent phases of COVID-19. The repertoires were released in a freely available public database intended as a resource for research on the immune response to SARS-CoV-2. The prospective study material was composed of cDNA or gDNA derived from T cells, B-cell-depleted T cells, or PBMCs. Samples came from the ongoing ImmuneRACE study (first 160 participants) plus 1,254 subjects from 6 global collaborators. The sample metadata nearly always contained a de-identified subject ID, COVID-19 status, age in years and sex. Deeply sampled blood TCRbeta repertoires from subjects exposed to, actively infected with, or recovered from COVID-19 were included in the dataset. Where available, HLA class I and class II types were taken from metadata supplied by the sample provider and were not determined by assay-based typing. What the work shows at the level of the full study, not this receptor alone: Clinical and demographic metadata were provided uncurated, with the amount varying by source and participant.

About this clone itself: Its antigen is unknown. No base quality information exists; no much larger clone differs at one position. The same CDR3 also results from other DNA sequences found in this sample.

V is clipped by 2 bases and J by 4 bases, and the sequence between their germline boundaries is 6 bases long. The germline V gene (reference sequence) gives CDR1 as GTSNPN and CDR2 as SVGIG. From the cysteine up to the phenylalanine, the CDR3 has a length of 11 residues. Left in the record is the CDR3 DNA by itself, 33 bases read in frame from the first base. Whole blood was collected in K2EDTA tubes by collaborating institutions according to the institutions' own protocols. For TCRbeta analysis, collaborator samples were shipped as frozen whole blood, as isolated PBMCs, or as DNA extracted from either sample type. TCRbeta CDR3 regions were amplified from genomic DNA by means of the immunoSEQ Assay, a bias-controlled multiplex PCR. On the study's bioinformatics: The number of nucleated cells in each sample was estimated from the amplification of reference gene primers within the assay. To quantify the absolute abundance of each unique TCRbeta CDR3 rearrangement, sequence reads were collapsed and filtered. For each sample, productive Simpson clonality was calculated as the square root of Simpson's diversity index across productive rearrangements. What TCRdb holds here is the immuneACCESS table cut down to in-frame rearrangements. Part of the clones is not present; checked against another copy, under half of the missing clones reflect an unresolved V gene, and the others are unexplained. D and trimming were read from the DNA, whereas the V and J calls and clone size are those reported in that table. The sample contains around 450,000 clones, around 89% of them found a single time. In total, the top ten clones hold 4% to 4.5% of the sample.

The receptor's source is a woman aged 30 to 39 with acute or convalescent COVID-19. This sequence uses TRBV30 and TRBJ2-7; no D gene call is confident. Material for sequencing was peripheral blood. The CDR3 is CAWSSEYEQYF. The nucleotide sequence reads as follows: TGTGCCTGGAGTTCGGAGTACGAGCAGTACTTC. The full variable domain, completed from the reference TRBV30 and TRBJ2-7 proteins outside the CDR3, reads SQTIHQWPATLVQPVGSPLSLECTVEGTSNPNLYWYRQAAGRGLQLLFYSVGIGQISSEVPQNLSASRPQDRQFILSSKKLLLSDSGFYLCAWSSEYEQYFGPGTRLTVT.